These T cell receptor beta chains were read from a single sample in a study of cytomegalovirus exposure and HLA in healthy donors. The assay was immunoSEQ multiplex PCR, and TCRdb's table has in-frame clones only and misses some. Of 100,000 to 150,000 clones listed, more than 75% are singletons. The source material was PBMCs. All receptors derive from a woman aged 30 to 39 in good health and CMV-seronegative. CDR3s include the opening cysteine and the closing phenylalanine or tryptophan. Each record gives: V gene, D gene, J gene, clone size, CDR3 protein, CDR3 DNA. A D gene is named only where the DNA matches it firmly. The size of a clone is reported for some rows only, either as once, few or many, or as a class for expanded clones.

>TRBV9|TRBD2|TRBJ2-2|.
CASSGLAATGELFF
TGTGCCAGCAGCGGACTAGCGGCCACCGGGGAGCTGTTTTTT
>TRBV5-1|.|TRBJ2-7|.
CASSLSPGSVYEQYF
TGCGCCAGCAGCTTGTCCCCAGGGTCCGTCTACGAGCAGTACTTC
>TRBV2|TRBD1|TRBJ1-2|.
CADPGTGGRTGYTF
TGTGCCGACCCCGGGACAGGGGGAAGAACTGGCTACACCTTC
>TRBV7-9|.|TRBJ1-4|.
CASSNRRGEGVNEKLFF
TGTGCCAGCAGCAATCGCCGTGGCGAGGGGGTGAATGAAAAACTGTTTTTT
>TRBV12-5|TRBD2|TRBJ2-1|.
CASGFPTASGGVYNEQFF
TGTGCTAGTGGTTTTCCCACGGCTAGCGGGGGGGTCTACAATGAGCAGTTCTTC
>TRBV2|.|TRBJ1-2|.
CASSRGGGYGYTF
TGTGCCAGCAGCCGAGGGGGTGGCTATGGCTACACCTTC
>TRBV19|TRBD2|TRBJ2-3|.
CASSISPAGAADTQYF
TGTGCCAGTAGTATTTCTCCAGCGGGGGCAGCAGATACGCAGTATTTT
>TRBV10-1|TRBD1|TRBJ2-7|.
CASRGQGPSVYEQYF
TGCGCCAGCAGGGGACAGGGTCCCTCCGTATACGAGCAGTACTTC
>TRBV5-6|TRBD1|TRBJ2-5|.
CASSLRGTGGRETQYF
TGTGCCAGCAGCTTGCGAGGGACAGGGGGCCGGGAGACCCAGTACTTC
>TRBV6-5|.|TRBJ1-2|.
CASSSTPGFYGYTF
TGTGCCAGCAGTTCGACCCCAGGGTTCTATGGCTACACCTTC
>TRBV13|TRBD2|TRBJ2-3|.
CASSSRGGRFQDTQYF
TGTGCCAGCAGCTCACGGGGGGGAAGGTTCCAAGATACGCAGTATTTT
>TRBV5-1|.|TRBJ1-5|.
CASSSQGGVNQPQHF
TGCGCCAGCAGCTCGCAAGGGGGGGTCAATCAGCCCCAGCATTTT
>TRBV7-9|.|TRBJ2-3|.
CASSLGSGLTDTQYF
TGTGCCAGCAGCTTAGGTAGCGGACTCACAGATACGCAGTATTTT
>TRBV9|.|TRBJ2-7|.
CASSPGTVGHEQYF
TGTGCCAGCAGCCCTGGAACGGTTGGGCACGAGCAGTACTTC
>TRBV4-1|.|TRBJ2-7|.
CASSHSGVGNEQYF
TGCGCCAGCAGCCATTCGGGAGTGGGGAACGAGCAGTACTTC
>TRBV19|TRBD1|TRBJ1-2|.
CASSMDGQGAGYTF
TGTGCCAGTAGTATGGATGGACAGGGGGCTGGCTACACCTTC
>TRBV5-1|.|TRBJ2-1|.
CASSLVAGHNEQFF
TGCGCCAGCAGCTTGGTGGCAGGCCACAATGAGCAGTTCTTC
>TRBV7-7|TRBD2|TRBJ2-5|.
CASSPLAVQETQYF
TGTGCCAGCAGCCCACTAGCGGTCCAAGAGACCCAGTACTTC
>TRBV7-8|TRBD1|TRBJ2-7|.
CASSRDRGVSYEQYF
TGTGCCAGCAGCCGTGACAGGGGAGTCTCCTACGAGCAGTACTTC
>TRBV18|.|TRBJ1-1|.
CASYTDRNTEAFF
TGTGCCAGCTATACGGACAGGAACACTGAAGCTTTCTTT
>TRBV18|.|TRBJ1-1|.
CASSYTGTLNTEAFF
TGTGCCAGCTCATACACAGGGACCCTGAACACTGAAGCTTTCTTT
>TRBV19|.|TRBJ1-6|.
CASSIIGNSPLHF
TGTGCCAGTAGTATCATCGGTAATTCACCCCTCCACTTT
>TRBV11-2|TRBD1|TRBJ2-2|.
CASSMPGQVVPGELFF
TGTGCCAGCAGCATGCCGGGACAGGTGGTTCCCGGGGAGCTGTTTTTT
>TRBV14|TRBD1|TRBJ1-2|.
CASSQGTGINYGYTF
TGTGCCAGCAGCCAAGGGACAGGGATTAACTATGGCTACACCTTC
>TRBV5-1|.|TRBJ2-5|.
CASSLEISQETQYF
TGCGCCAGCAGCTTGGAGATTAGCCAAGAGACCCAGTACTTC
>TRBV14|.|TRBJ1-4|.
CASSQVGGSLFF
TGTGCCAGCAGCCAAGTGGGAGGGTCACTGTTTTTT
>TRBV19|TRBD2|TRBJ2-7|few
CASSILAGGNYEQYF
TGTGCCAGTAGTATCTTAGCGGGGGGGAACTACGAGCAGTACTTC
>TRBV5-1|.|TRBJ2-7|.
CASPRGGGVNEQYF
TGCGCCAGCCCTCGCGGCGGAGGGGTAAACGAGCAGTACTTC
>TRBV7-9|TRBD1|TRBJ2-7|.
CASSARDRGSYEQYF
TGTGCCAGCAGCGCCCGGGACAGGGGCTCCTACGAGCAGTACTTC
>TRBV27|TRBD1|TRBJ1-2|many
CASSSDRVGQSVYGYTF
TGTGCCAGCAGTTCGGACAGGGTGGGGCAGAGTGTCTATGGCTACACCTTC
>TRBV7-6|.|TRBJ1-4|.
CASSLRSQTTNNEKLFF
TGTGCCAGCAGCCTAAGATCACAGACTACTAATAATGAAAAACTGTTTTTT
>TRBV4-3|.|TRBJ2-1|.
CASSQGRGGNEQFF
TGCGCCAGCAGCCAAGGTAGAGGGGGCAATGAGCAGTTCTTC
>TRBV11-3|TRBD1|TRBJ1-6|.
CASSLVGTGSSPLHF
TGTGCCAGCAGCTTAGTGGGGACAGGGTCTTCACCCCTCCACTTT
>TRBV7-6|TRBD1|TRBJ1-1|.
CASSSTGVEAFF
TGTGCCAGCAGCTCGACAGGGGTTGAAGCTTTCTTT
>TRBV19|TRBD1|TRBJ1-5|.
CASLDRGHGYSNQPQHF
TGTGCCAGTTTGGACAGGGGGCATGGGTATAGCAATCAGCCCCAGCATTTT
>TRBV7-9|.|TRBJ1-1|.
CASSQTGGVSEAFF
TGTGCCAGCAGCCAAACGGGGGGCGTTTCTGAAGCTTTCTTT
>TRBV19|.|TRBJ1-1|.
CASSSPGTSETEAFF
TGTGCCAGTAGTTCTCCCGGGACTTCAGAAACTGAAGCTTTCTTT
>TRBV13|TRBD1|TRBJ1-1|.
CASSLVGGSNTEAFF
TGTGCCAGCAGCTTAGTAGGGGGCTCGAACACTGAAGCTTTCTTT
>TRBV7-2|TRBD2|TRBJ2-2|.
CASSWGLAGAVGELFF
TGTGCCAGCAGCTGGGGACTAGCGGGGGCCGTCGGGGAGCTGTTTTTT
>TRBV2|TRBD2|TRBJ2-1|.
CASWGGGPTNEQFF
TGTGCCAGCTGGGGCGGGGGGCCTACCAATGAGCAGTTCTTC
>TRBV5-6|TRBD2|TRBJ2-2|.
CASSSSGLANTGELFF
TGTGCCAGCAGCTCTTCGGGACTAGCTAACACCGGGGAGCTGTTTTTT
>TRBV6-1|TRBD1|TRBJ1-2|few
CASTLNRGNYGYTF
TGTGCCAGCACCCTGAACAGGGGAAACTATGGCTACACCTTC
>TRBV11-3|TRBD2|TRBJ2-1|many
CASSSDLLAGSYNEQFF
TGTGCCAGCAGCTCCGATCTACTAGCGGGGTCCTACAATGAGCAGTTCTTC
>TRBV11-2|TRBD2|TRBJ2-1|.
CASSLAGGTEQFF
TGTGCCAGCAGCTTAGCGGGGGGGACTGAGCAGTTCTTC
>TRBV5-4|TRBD2|TRBJ2-1|.
CASSQRLAGGPVEQFF
TGTGCCAGCAGCCAGAGACTAGCGGGGGGGCCTGTTGAGCAGTTCTTC
>TRBV2|TRBD1|TRBJ1-5|.
CASSPRTGGFSNQPQHF
TGTGCCAGCAGCCCCAGGACAGGGGGCTTTAGCAATCAGCCCCAGCATTTT
>TRBV5-1|TRBD1|TRBJ1-4|.
CASSSARTGNEKLFF
TGCGCCAGCAGCTCGGCCCGGACAGGGAATGAAAAACTGTTTTTT
>TRBV9|.|TRBJ1-1|.
CASSVAGVGTEAFF
TGTGCCAGCAGCGTAGCAGGGGTCGGGACTGAAGCTTTCTTT
>TRBV29-1|TRBD2|TRBJ2-1|.
CSVDFRGSGVIGEQFF
TGCAGCGTGGACTTTCGGGGTAGCGGGGTAATCGGTGAGCAGTTCTTC
>TRBV6-5|.|TRBJ1-2|few
CASSLDRLHGYTF
TGTGCCAGCAGTCTCGACAGGCTGCATGGCTACACCTTC
>TRBV9|TRBD1|TRBJ1-6|.
CASSSWTGYNSPLHF
TGTGCCAGCAGCTCCTGGACAGGGTATAATTCACCCCTCCACTTT
>TRBV11-3|TRBD2|TRBJ2-3|.
CASSYSGLAGGRSTDTQYF
TGTGCCAGCAGCTATTCCGGACTAGCGGGGGGGCGGAGCACAGATACGCAGTATTTT
>TRBV7-2|.|TRBJ2-7|.
CASSLVNEQYF
TGTGCCAGCAGCTTAGTAAACGAGCAGTACTTC
>TRBV18|.|TRBJ2-3|.
CASSPYGDTQDTQYF
TGTGCCAGCTCACCATATGGGGACACTCAAGATACGCAGTATTTT
>TRBV25-1|.|TRBJ1-1|.
CASSRLNTEAFF
TGTGCCAGCAGTCGTCTGAACACTGAAGCTTTCTTT
>TRBV7-8|.|TRBJ2-5|.
CASSPGFSETQYF
TGTGCCAGCAGCCCGGGATTTTCAGAGACCCAGTACTTC